This T cell receptor (beta chain) was captured in a study of T cell repertoires in ileal Crohn's disease. Repertoires were generated with immunoSEQ multiplex PCR, while TCRdb's copy carries only in-frame clones and drops some. In the table there are approximately 5,400 clones, 75% to 85% of which are singletons. The germline V and J ends were trimmed by 1 base and 5 bases, with 14 bases remaining between them. The CDR3 length is 15 residues. CDR1 and CDR2 from the germline V gene are SGHAT and FQNNGV. The receptor was derived from an adult with Crohn's disease. The sequenced sample was ileal tissue. The V gene is TRBV11-2, the J gene TRBJ1-1; possibly TRBD1 for D (5 bases). The CDR3 DNA reads as TGTGCCAGCAGCTTAGGGTACGGGGGGGGGACTGAAGCTTTCTTT. Its protein product is CASSLGYGGGTEAFF.